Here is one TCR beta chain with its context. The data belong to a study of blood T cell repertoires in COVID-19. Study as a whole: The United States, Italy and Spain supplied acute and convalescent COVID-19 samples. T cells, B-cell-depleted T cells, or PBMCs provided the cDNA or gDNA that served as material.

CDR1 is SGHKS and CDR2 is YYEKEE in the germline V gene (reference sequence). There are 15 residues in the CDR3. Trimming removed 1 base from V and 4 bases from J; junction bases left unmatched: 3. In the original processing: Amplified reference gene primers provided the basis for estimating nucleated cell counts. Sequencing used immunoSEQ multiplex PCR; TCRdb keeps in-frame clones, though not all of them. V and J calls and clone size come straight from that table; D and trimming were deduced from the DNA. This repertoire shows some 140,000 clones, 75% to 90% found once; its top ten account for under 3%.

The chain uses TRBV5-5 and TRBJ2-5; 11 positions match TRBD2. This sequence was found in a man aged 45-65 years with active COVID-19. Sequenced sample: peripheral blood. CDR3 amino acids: CASSLLAGGGETQYF. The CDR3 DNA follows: TGTGCCAGCAGCTTGCTAGCGGGGGGTGGAGAGACCCAGTACTTC.